Below, 5 T cell receptor beta chains from the same sample are listed, as sequenced in a study of cytomegalovirus exposure and HLA in healthy donors. A multiplex PCR was run with 60 Vbeta primers and 13 Jbeta primers. The method was immunoSEQ multiplex PCR; TCRdb's version includes in-frame clones alone and lacks a portion of them. The sample has 140,000 to 150,000 clones, around 75% seen once. Sequencing used PBMCs. The receptors shown here come from a woman aged 30 to 39 in good health and CMV-seronegative.

V usage is TRBV4-1 and J usage is TRBJ2-7; 7 nucleotides align to TRBD1. CDR1 MGHRA and CDR2 YSYEKL come from the germline V gene. CDR3 size: 15 residues. V was clipped by 1 base and J by 5 bases; unmatched bases: 8. The DNA of the CDR3 is TGCGCCAGCAGCCAAGGTCGACAGGGAACGGACGAGCAGTACTTC. Translation gives CASSQGRQGTDEQYF.

This chain links TRBV20-1 with TRBJ1-2, with TRBD1 as a possible D gene (6 bases). The CDR3 loop spans 10 amino acids. Germline CDR1 is DFQATT and CDR2 is SNEGSKA (reference sequence). Trimming pared 4 bases from V and 6 bases from J, leaving 6 bases between. The CDR3 DNA sequence: TGCAGTGCTAACAGGGATGGCTACACCTTC. Translation gives CSANRDGYTF.

The gene calls are TRBV30 and TRBJ1-4, with TRBD1 as a possible D gene (5 bases). Per the germline V gene, CDR1 is GTSNPN and CDR2 is SVGIG (reference sequence). V lost 1 base and J 5 bases, leaving 11 bases between the germline ends. The CDR3 loop spans 14 amino acids. The CDR3 nucleotides read TGTGCCTGGAGTGAAGGGGCAGGGAATGAAAAACTGTTTTTT. Protein: CAWSEGAGNEKLFF. Combining the CDR3 with reference TRBV30 and TRBJ1-4 gives the whole variable domain SQTIHQWPATLVQPVGSPLSLECTVEGTSNPNLYWYRQAAGRGLQLLFYSVGIGQISSEVPQNLSASRPQDRQFILSSKKLLLSDSGFYLCAWSEGAGNEKLFFGSGTQLSVL.

The chain has TRBV28 and TRBJ1-3; D perhaps matches TRBD1 (6 bases). This CDR3 comprises 16 residues. V was cut by 5 bases and J by 3 bases, with 17 bases left in between. Looked up from germline, CDR1 is MDHEN and CDR2 is SYDVKM. The CDR3, as DNA: TGTGCCAGCAGTCCGATGACAGGAGCATTTGGAAACACCATATATTTT. It specifies CASSPMTGAFGNTIYF.

As DNA, the CDR3 is TGCGCCAGCAGCCAAGGGGGGTCGGGGGCCTACAATGAGCAGTTCTTC. It codes for CASSQGGSGAYNEQFF. J is TRBJ2-1 and V is TRBV4-1; D might be TRBD2 (6 bases). The CDR3 has 16 amino acids. V lost 1 base to trimming and J lost 2 bases, with 12 bases between them. CDR1 and CDR2 (germline): MGHRA, YSYEKL.